The present TCR beta chain was sequenced within a study of cytomegalovirus exposure and HLA in healthy donors. A note on this clone: What it recognizes is unknown.

Whole-study results and caveats: Most observed TCR sequences were rare, whereas some public TCRs were detected in many donors.

Amplification used 60 Vbeta primers and 13 Jbeta primers. TCRdb's table, derived via immunoSEQ multiplex PCR, lists solely in-frame clones and lacks some. This repertoire comprises tens of thousands of clones; its ten largest clones make up less than 20%. Germline V gene sequence: CDR1 GTSNPN, CDR2 SVGIG (reference sequence). With 2 bases clipped from V and 6 bases from J, the junction kept 7 bases outside the gene matches. The CDR3 is 15 amino acids. The V gene is TRBV30, the J gene TRBJ2-7, with TRBD2 matching over 13 bases. The specimen was PBMCs. The TCR comes from a man over 45 in good health and CMV-seropositive. The CDR3 region is CAWSSRTSGSFEQYV. Here the CDR3 DNA reads TGTGCCTGGAGTTCCCGGACTAGCGGGAGTTTCGAGCAGTACGTC.